The rows below give T cell receptor beta chains drawn from one sample of a study of blood T cell repertoires in COVID-19. The data were produced by immunoSEQ multiplex PCR, yet TCRdb's version contains in-frame clones alone and is incomplete. The sample contains about 270,000 clones, 85% to 95% of which appear only once. Material: PBMCs or T cells enriched from blood (not recorded which). The origin of the receptors is a man aged 40-50 years who had been exposed to COVID-19. CDR3s include the opening cysteine and the closing phenylalanine or tryptophan. D genes are given only for firm matches. Only part of the rows carry a size: once, few, many, or a class if the clone is expanded.

V: TRBV11-3
J: TRBJ1-1
length: 16
D: -
size: few
DNA: TGTGCCAGCAGCTTAGGCAGTTTTGAGGTGGACACTGAAGCTTTCTTT
CDR3: CASSLGSFEVDTEAFF

V: TRBV3-1/TRBV3-2
J: TRBJ1-2
length: 14
D: -
size: -
DNA: TGTGCCAGCAGCCAAAGAAAGGGACTGGCTCGATACACCTTC
CDR3: CASSQRKGLARYTF

V: TRBV13
J: TRBJ1-2
length: 15
D: TRBD1
size: -
DNA: TGTGCCAGCAGCGGAGGGACAGGGGAGGTCTATGGCTACACCTTC
CDR3: CASSGGTGEVYGYTF

V: TRBV11-1
J: TRBJ2-2
length: 16
D: TRBD2
size: -
DNA: TGTGCCAGCAGCCTCGGACTAGCGGGAGTCACCGGGGAGCTGTTTTTT
CDR3: CASSLGLAGVTGELFF

V: TRBV19
J: TRBJ1-5
length: 15
D: -
size: -
DNA: TGTGCCAGTACATTGTTGGGGGCAGGGCCGCAGCCCCAGCATTTT
CDR3: CASTLLGAGPQPQHF

V: TRBV6-2/TRBV6-3
J: TRBJ1-2
length: 14
D: -
size: -
DNA: TGTGCCAGCAGTTGGTCCGGACAGTACTATGGCTACACCTTC
CDR3: CASSWSGQYYGYTF

V: TRBV24-1
J: TRBJ1-4
length: 16
D: TRBD1
size: -
DNA: TGTGCCACCAGTGAATCGGGACAGGGTGTTTATGAAAAACTGTTTTTT
CDR3: CATSESGQGVYEKLFF

V: TRBV28
J: TRBJ1-5
length: 14
D: -
size: -
DNA: TGTGCCAGCAGCCAGGGAGGGGATCATCAGCCCCAGCATTTT
CDR3: CASSQGGDHQPQHF

V: TRBV28
J: TRBJ2-7
length: 13
D: TRBD1
size: -
DNA: TGTGCCAGCAGCTCGGGACAGGGATACGAGCAGTACTTC
CDR3: CASSSGQGYEQYF

V: TRBV2
J: TRBJ2-2
length: 19
D: TRBD2
size: once
DNA: TGTGCCAGCAGTGAAACTCCTTGGGCTAGCGGGAGGAGAACCGGGGAGCTGTTTTTT
CDR3: CASSETPWASGRRTGELFF

V: TRBV28
J: TRBJ2-7
length: 14
D: -
size: -
DNA: TGTGCCAGCAGTCGAGGAAGGAGCTCCTACGAGCAGTACTTC
CDR3: CASSRGRSSYEQYF

V: TRBV6-5
J: TRBJ2-3
length: 14
D: TRBD1
size: -
DNA: TGTGCCAGCCAAGACAGGGGGCGAACAGATACGCAGTATTTT
CDR3: CASQDRGRTDTQYF

V: TRBV7-9
J: TRBJ2-4
length: 17
D: -
size: -
DNA: TGTGCCAGCAGCTTAGATCTCGGGGGACTAGCCAAAAACATTCAGTACTTC
CDR3: CASSLDLGGLAKNIQYF

V: TRBV5-6
J: TRBJ1-1
length: 14
D: TRBD1
size: -
DNA: TGTGCCAGCAGCCGACAGGGCTTGGGAACTGAAGCTTTCTTT
CDR3: CASSRQGLGTEAFF

V: TRBV7-9
J: TRBJ1-1
length: 16
D: -
size: once
DNA: TGTGCCAGCAGCTTAAATCGTGGAGGATCCGACACTGAAGCTTTCTTT
CDR3: CASSLNRGGSDTEAFF

V: TRBV28
J: TRBJ2-1
length: 16
D: TRBD2
size: once
DNA: TGTGCCAGCAGTCCCGAACTAGCGGGAGTATCAAATGAGCAGTTCTTC
CDR3: CASSPELAGVSNEQFF

V: TRBV7-6
J: TRBJ2-1
length: 15
D: TRBD2
size: -
DNA: TGTGCCAGCAGCACACTAGCGGGAGGGAATAATGAGCAGTTCTTC
CDR3: CASSTLAGGNNEQFF

V: TRBV20-1
J: TRBJ2-7
length: 16
D: TRBD2
size: -
DNA: TGCAGTGCTAGTAACCTAGCGGGAGATGTACCCGACGAGCAGTACTTC
CDR3: CSASNLAGDVPDEQYF

V: TRBV15
J: TRBJ1-5
length: 14
D: -
size: -
DNA: TGTGCCACCAGCAGAGGTGGGGGCCGGCAGCCCCAGCATTTT
CDR3: CATSRGGGRQPQHF

V: TRBV10-3
J: TRBJ1-1
length: 13
D: -
size: -
DNA: TGTGCCATCGGGGACACCCTAAACACTGAAGCTTTCTTT
CDR3: CAIGDTLNTEAFF

V: TRBV11-2
J: TRBJ1-1
length: 15
D: -
size: -
DNA: TGTGCCAGCAGCTTAGTCAGGGGTCGGGGCACTGAAGCTTTCTTT
CDR3: CASSLVRGRGTEAFF

V: TRBV5-6
J: TRBJ2-7
length: 14
D: -
size: -
DNA: TGTGCCAGCATAACAAGGGGCAGCTCCTACGAGCAGTACTTC
CDR3: CASITRGSSYEQYF

V: TRBV4-3
J: TRBJ2-4
length: 15
D: -
size: -
DNA: TGCGCCAGCAGCCAAGAAATGGCAGCAGGAGGTCATCAGTACTTC
CDR3: CASSQEMAAGGHQYF